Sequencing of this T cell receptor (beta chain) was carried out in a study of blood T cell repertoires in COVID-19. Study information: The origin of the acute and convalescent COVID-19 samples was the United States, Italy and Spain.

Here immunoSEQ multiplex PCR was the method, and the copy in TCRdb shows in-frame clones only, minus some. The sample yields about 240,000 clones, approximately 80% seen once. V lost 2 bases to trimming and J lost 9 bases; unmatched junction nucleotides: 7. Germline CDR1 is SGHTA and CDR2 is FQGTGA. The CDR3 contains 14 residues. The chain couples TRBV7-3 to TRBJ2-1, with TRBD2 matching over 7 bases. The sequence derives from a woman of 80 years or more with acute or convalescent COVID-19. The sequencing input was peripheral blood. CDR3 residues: CASSLSLAATEQFF. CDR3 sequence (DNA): TGTGCCAGCAGCTTATCGCTAGCGGCAACTGAGCAGTTCTTC.